These T cell receptor beta chains were read from a single sample in a study of blood T cells in healthy people across ages. MiXCR was run by TCRdb on the 5' RACE reads, yielding one entry per CDR3 protein. The sample shows about 1.8 million distinct CDR3 sequences, roughly 52% of them seen only once. Sequenced input: blood. These receptors all stem from a woman between 40 and 55 years old in good health. Both conserved end residues are part of each CDR3. The D gene is left open where the match is weak. Clone sizes are given selectively: once, few, many, or a class where the clone is expanded.

J	V	size	D	DNA	CDR3
TRBJ1-1	TRBV12-3/TRBV12-4	.	.	TGTGCCAGCAGTTTCTGGGGAAGACAGAACACTGAAGCTTTCTTT	CASSFWGRQNTEAFF
TRBJ1-2	TRBV27	few	.	TGTGCCAGCAGTGTACAGGGTGCCAACTATGGCTACACCTTC	CASSVQGANYGYTF
TRBJ2-3	TRBV7-2	few	TRBD2	TGTGCCAGCAGCTCCCTGGGGCGGGGGGGTCCAGATACGCAGTATTTT	CASSSLGRGGPDTQYF
TRBJ2-1	TRBV20-1	.	.	TGCAGTGCTGACCCCGGCGGCAATGAGCAGTTCTTC	CSADPGGNEQFF
TRBJ1-5	TRBV20-1	.	TRBD1	TGCAGTGCTAGAGATTGGGCACAGGGGGCCAATCAGCCCCAGCATTTT	CSARDWAQGANQPQHF
TRBJ2-4	TRBV4-2	.	TRBD2	TGTGCCAGCAGCCAAGTCTTAGCGGGGGGGATGATAGCCAAAAACATTCAGTACTTC	CASSQVLAGGMIAKNIQYF
TRBJ2-1	TRBV5-1	few	TRBD2	TGCGCCAGCAGCTTGGTAGCTAGCGGGGGGGTGGTCCAATTCTACAATGAGCAGTTCTTC	CASSLVASGGVVQFYNEQFF
TRBJ1-2	TRBV27	few	.	TGTGCCAGCAGAGAGGGGCCCTTGTATGGCTACACCTTC	CASREGPLYGYTF
TRBJ2-1	TRBV12-5	.	TRBD2	TGTGCTAGTGGTTCACAACCTAGCGGGGGGGCGTTCAATGAGCAGTTCTTC	CASGSQPSGGAFNEQFF
TRBJ1-2	TRBV6-5	.	TRBD1	TGTGCCAGCAGTTACTCGACAATCACAGGGGGCGGAAACTATGGCTACACCTTC	CASSYSTITGGGNYGYTF
TRBJ2-2	TRBV29-1	.	TRBD1	TGCAGCGTTGACGGGACAGGGGGCACCGGGGAGCTGTTTTTT	CSVDGTGGTGELFF
TRBJ2-1	TRBV4-3	few	.	TGCGCCAGCAGCCAAGATCGGGGAGTAAATGAGCAGTTCTTC	CASSQDRGVNEQFF
TRBJ2-1	TRBV24-1	.	.	TGTGCCACCAGCGACCCACGGGGGTTCTCCTACAATGAGCAGTTCTTC	CATSDPRGFSYNEQFF
TRBJ2-4	TRBV11-2	.	.	TGTGCCAGCAGCTCCGCGGTGGGCGGAAATCGCATTCAGTACTTC	CASSSAVGGNRIQYF
TRBJ2-5	TRBV7-9	.	.	TGTGCCAGCAGCTTAGTTGGGCAAACTACAGAGACCCAGTACTTC	CASSLVGQTTETQYF
TRBJ2-5	TRBV12-3/TRBV12-4	.	.	TGTGCCAGCAGGCCCGGACTGTACCAAGAGACCCAGTACTTC	CASRPGLYQETQYF
TRBJ1-5	TRBV27	.	.	TGTGCCAGCAGTTTTAGTAGGAGCAATCAGCCCCAGCATTTT	CASSFSRSNQPQHF
TRBJ2-7	TRBV20-1	.	.	TGCAGTGCTAGAGGGACTCCTTCCGAGCAGTACTTC	CSARGTPSEQYF
TRBJ2-5	TRBV7-2	.	TRBD2	TGTGCCAGCAGCCTCCAAACGCCGGGGACTAGCATTTCGGGGCAGTACTTC	CASSLQTPGTSISGQYF
TRBJ2-3	TRBV12-3/TRBV12-4	few	TRBD1	TGTGCCAGCAGTTTAGCCCTCAGGGGGAGCACAGATACGCAGTATTTT	CASSLALRGSTDTQYF
TRBJ2-6	TRBV4-3	.	TRBD2	TGCGCCAGCAGCCAAGATTGGGCGGGGGCTGGGGCCAACGTCCTGACTTTC	CASSQDWAGAGANVLTF
TRBJ2-4	TRBV12-3/TRBV12-4	.	TRBD1	TGTGCCAGCAGCCCCGGACAGGGTAATTTAGCCAAAAACATTCAGTACTTC	CASSPGQGNLAKNIQYF
TRBJ2-5	TRBV7-9	few	TRBD2	TGTGCCAGCAGGGGGACTAGTGGGGCGACCCAGTACTTC	CASRGTSGATQYF
TRBJ2-4	TRBV5-1	.	.	TGCGCCAGCAGCTTGGCCGGCAGCAAAGCCAAAAACATTCAGTACTTC	CASSLAGSKAKNIQYF
TRBJ2-1	TRBV7-9	.	TRBD1	TGTGCCAGCAGCTCCCGACAGGGCACTTCTGAGAATGAGCAGTTCTTC	CASSSRQGTSENEQFF
TRBJ2-1	TRBV12-3/TRBV12-4	.	.	TGTGCCCGCAGACGGGCCAACTACAATGAGCAGTTCTTC	CARRRANYNEQFF
TRBJ1-2	TRBV21-1	few	.	TGTGCCAGCAGCCGCAGGAGGGGCTATGGCTACACCTTC	CASSRRRGYGYTF
TRBJ2-1	TRBV4-3	.	.	TGCGCCAGCAGCCAAGAGTTTGGCGCTCACAATGAGCAGTTCTTC	CASSQEFGAHNEQFF
TRBJ2-3	TRBV4-1	once	TRBD2	TGCGCCAGCAGCCGCAAATCAAGCGGGAGCCTTAGCACAGATACGCAGTATTTT	CASSRKSSGSLSTDTQYF
TRBJ1-1	TRBV6-2/TRBV6-3	once	.	TGTGCCAGCACCGTGGGACAGAACACTGAAGCTTTCTTT	CASTVGQNTEAFF
TRBJ1-2	TRBV27	.	.	TGTGCCAGCAGTGACCGTTGGAACTATGGCTACACCTTC	CASSDRWNYGYTF
TRBJ2-1	TRBV20-1	few	TRBD2	TGCAGTGCTAGAGTTCTAGCGGGGACATACAATGAGCAGTTCTTC	CSARVLAGTYNEQFF
TRBJ2-2	TRBV4-3	.	.	TGCGCCAGCAGCCAAGTTATTGGGACCGGGGAGCTGTTTTTT	CASSQVIGTGELFF
TRBJ1-1	TRBV29-1	.	TRBD1	TGCAGCGTAGACAGGGATGGGGCTGAAGCTTTCTTT	CSVDRDGAEAFF
TRBJ2-1	TRBV6-2/TRBV6-3	.	TRBD2	TGTGCCAGCAGTCGGCGGGGGGGATTCTACAATGAGCAGTTCTTC	CASSRRGGFYNEQFF
TRBJ1-2	TRBV2	.	.	TGTGCCAGCAGTGAAGGGGCCCGAAACTATGGCTACACCTTC	CASSEGARNYGYTF
TRBJ2-3	TRBV4-3	.	TRBD2	TGCGCCAGCAGCCAAGATGGCGGGGGGCGCACAGATACGCAGTATTTT	CASSQDGGGRTDTQYF
TRBJ2-4	TRBV12-3/TRBV12-4	.	.	TGTGCCAGCAGTTTATTTGGAGGAGCCGAAAACATTCAGTACTTC	CASSLFGGAENIQYF
TRBJ2-5	TRBV11-2	.	.	TGTGCCAGCAGCTTAGATCGGGGCATCGTGGAGACCCAGTACTTC	CASSLDRGIVETQYF
TRBJ2-3	TRBV4-3	.	.	TGCGCCAGCAGCCAAATCTCGACAGGTCCAGATACGCAGTATTTT	CASSQISTGPDTQYF
TRBJ1-2	TRBV9	.	.	TGTGCCAGTGCAGGGTTTGACAATGGCTACACCTTC	CASAGFDNGYTF
TRBJ2-6	TRBV3-1	.	TRBD1	TGTGCCAGCAGCCAAGTTCGACAGGGCTGGGCCAACGTCCTGACTTTC	CASSQVRQGWANVLTF
TRBJ1-6	TRBV20-1	.	.	TGCAGTGCTAGGACACTGGGCTCCTATAATTCACCCCTCCACTTT	CSARTLGSYNSPLHF
TRBJ2-7	TRBV5-4	.	.	TGTGCCAGCAGCTTGGATAGTCGGAGCCCCTACGAGCAGTACTTC	CASSLDSRSPYEQYF
TRBJ2-5	TRBV2	.	.	TGTGCCAGCAGTGAAGCACAGGGCCTCCGAGAGACCCAGTACTTC	CASSEAQGLRETQYF
TRBJ2-3	TRBV20-1	.	TRBD2	TGCAGTGCTAGAGATTGGAGTCAGCGGGGTGGCACAGATACGCAGTATTTT	CSARDWSQRGGTDTQYF
TRBJ2-7	TRBV20-1	.	TRBD1	TGCAGTGCTAGAGCCGGGACAGGGGGCGCGTCCTACGAGCAGTACTTC	CSARAGTGGASYEQYF
TRBJ1-5	TRBV6-2/TRBV6-3	once	.	TGTGCCAGCAGTGGGACCCTTCCTTATAGCAATCAGCCCCAGCATTTT	CASSGTLPYSNQPQHF
TRBJ1-5	TRBV29-1	few	.	TGCAGCGTTGAAGATCACGGAGAAGGTCAGCCCCAGCATTTT	CSVEDHGEGQPQHF
TRBJ2-1	TRBV4-3	.	TRBD2	TGCGCCAGCAGCCAAGATCCTAGCCGAGTGGCGGGGGTGGGCAATGAGCAGTTCTTC	CASSQDPSRVAGVGNEQFF
TRBJ2-3	TRBV27	.	TRBD2	TGTGCCAGCAGTTTACGGGGTAGCGGGGTCGCAGATACGCAGTATTTT	CASSLRGSGVADTQYF
TRBJ2-3	TRBV7-2	.	.	TGTGCCAGCAGCCCCCGTCCAATCACAGATACGCAGTATTTT	CASSPRPITDTQYF
TRBJ2-5	TRBV5-1	once	.	TGCGCCAGCGGCTTTACAGGGAAGGAAGAGACCCAGTACTTC	CASGFTGKEETQYF
TRBJ2-1	TRBV9	.	.	TGTGCCAGCAGCGTAGCACCGGACAGACTAAGCTCCTACAACGAGCAGTTCTTC	CASSVAPDRLSSYNEQFF